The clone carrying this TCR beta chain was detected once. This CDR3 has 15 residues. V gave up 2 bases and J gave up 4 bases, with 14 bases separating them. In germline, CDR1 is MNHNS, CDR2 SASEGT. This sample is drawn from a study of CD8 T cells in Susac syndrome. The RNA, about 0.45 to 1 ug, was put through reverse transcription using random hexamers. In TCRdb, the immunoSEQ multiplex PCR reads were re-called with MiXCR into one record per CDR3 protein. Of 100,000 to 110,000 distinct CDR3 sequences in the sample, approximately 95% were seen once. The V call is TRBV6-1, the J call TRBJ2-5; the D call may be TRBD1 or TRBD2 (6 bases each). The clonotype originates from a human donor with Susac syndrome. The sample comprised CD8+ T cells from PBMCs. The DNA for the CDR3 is TGTGCCAGCAGTGAATACCCGGGGGCGGGAGAGACCCAGTACTTC. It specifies CASSEYPGAGETQYF.